A selection of T cell receptor beta chains follows, all from one sample in a study of blood T cell repertoires in COVID-19. Clones were read by immunoSEQ multiplex PCR, and TCRdb kept only the in-frame ones, dropping some. The table has around 300,000 clones, 88% seen once. Sequenced sample: peripheral blood. The receptors derive from a man between 18 and 29 years old with active or convalescent COVID-19. Both conserved end residues are part of each CDR3. The D gene is left open where the match is weak. Clone size, where shown, is once, few, many, or a class for clones that have expanded.

>TRBD1|TRBV18|-|TRBJ1-1
CASSSNRDSEAFF
TGTGCCAGCTCATCAAACCGGGACAGTGAAGCTTTCTTT
>TRBD1|TRBV23-1|-|TRBJ2-7
CANKGGTGRIAYEQYF
TGCGCCAACAAAGGGGGGACAGGCCGCATCGCCTACGAGCAGTACTTC
>-|TRBV9|-|TRBJ2-2
CASSSLVGADGELFF
TGTGCCAGCAGCTCCCTAGTGGGGGCGGACGGGGAGCTGTTTTTT
>-|TRBV4-3|-|TRBJ1-2
CASSQEQFRNYGYTF
TGCGCCAGCAGCCAAGAGCAGTTCAGGAACTATGGCTACACCTTC
>TRBD1|TRBV19|-|TRBJ2-5
CASSIAAETGGRQETQYF
TGTGCCAGTAGTATAGCCGCCGAGACAGGGGGTAGGCAAGAGACCCAGTACTTC
>-|TRBV5-6|few|TRBJ1-2
CASSLGSTYYGYTF
TGTGCCAGCAGCTTGGGTTCGACTTACTATGGCTACACCTTC
>TRBD1|TRBV5-8|-|TRBJ1-4
CASRGPGGEKLFF
TGTGCCAGCAGGGGGCCAGGGGGTGAAAAACTGTTTTTT
>-|TRBV4-1|-|TRBJ2-2
CASSQEQTNTGELFF
TGCGCCAGCAGCCAAGAACAGACGAACACCGGGGAGCTGTTTTTT
>TRBD1|TRBV2|-|TRBJ1-1
CASKRRDRGRTEAFF
TGTGCCAGCAAACGAAGGGACAGGGGGCGAACTGAAGCTTTCTTT
>-|TRBV13|once|TRBJ2-6
CASSPEQVLSGANVLTF
TGTGCCAGCAGCCCCGAACAGGTTCTCTCTGGGGCCAACGTCCTGACTTTC
>TRBD1|TRBV12-5|once|TRBJ1-1
CASGRSTGWGTEAFF
TGTGCTAGTGGCAGATCGACAGGGTGGGGCACTGAAGCTTTCTTT
>-|TRBV27|-|TRBJ1-2
CASSPHRASGYGYTF
TGTGCCAGCAGTCCACACAGGGCTTCGGGCTATGGCTACACCTTC
>-|TRBV7-9|-|TRBJ2-1
CASSLAGRGQFF
TGTGCCAGCAGCTTAGCCGGGCGGGGACAGTTCTTC
>-|TRBV9|-|TRBJ2-1
CASSKGLEQFF
TGTGCCAGCAGCAAAGGACTAGAGCAGTTCTTC
>TRBD1|TRBV27|-|TRBJ2-5
CASRVTGGETQYF
TGTGCCAGCCGGGTGACAGGGGGGGAGACCCAGTACTTC
>TRBD2|TRBV10-1|-|TRBJ2-2
CASSSGTSGGELFF
TGCGCCAGCAGTTCCGGGACTAGCGGCGGGGAGCTGTTTTTT
>TRBD1|TRBV10-3|-|TRBJ1-3
CAISRDATGTGNTIYF
TGTGCCATCAGTAGAGATGCGACAGGGACGGGAAACACCATATATTTT
>TRBD1|TRBV7-9|-|TRBJ1-4
CASGTTGGGNEKLFF
TGTGCCAGCGGGACTACAGGGGGCGGGAATGAAAAACTGTTTTTT
>-|TRBV6-5|-|TRBJ1-5
CASSTEFRGQPQHF
TGTGCCAGCAGTACAGAGTTCCGGGGTCAGCCCCAGCATTTT
>-|TRBV7-9|-|TRBJ1-1
CASSPQGNTEAFF
TGTGCCAGCAGCCCACAGGGAAACACTGAAGCTTTCTTT
>-|TRBV25-1|-|TRBJ1-4
CASSEGLEKLFF
TGTGCCAGCAGTGAAGGGCTTGAAAAACTGTTTTTT
>-|TRBV7-8|-|TRBJ1-2
CASSRNPSGASGYTF
TGTGCCAGCAGCAGAAACCCCTCTGGGGCGAGTGGCTACACCTTC
>-|TRBV27|-|TRBJ1-1
CASSQTASMNTEAFF
TGTGCCAGCAGTCAGACAGCGTCCATGAACACTGAAGCTTTCTTT
>TRBD1|TRBV4-3|-|TRBJ1-6
CASSRTGEGSPLHF
TGCGCCAGCAGCCGGACAGGGGAGGGTTCACCCCTCCACTTT
>TRBD1|TRBV5-1|-|TRBJ1-1
CASSPQGQQNTEAFF
TGCGCCAGCAGCCCGCAGGGACAGCAGAACACTGAAGCTTTCTTT
>TRBD1|TRBV9|-|TRBJ2-2
CASSGTGQGGTGELFF
TGTGCCAGCAGCGGAACGGGACAGGGCGGGACCGGGGAGCTGTTTTTT
>-|TRBV21-1|-|TRBJ1-2
CASTVKGHLYGYTF
TGTGCCAGCACGGTCAAGGGACACCTCTATGGCTACACCTTC
>-|TRBV7-9|-|TRBJ2-7
CASSPQTGFRVEQYF
TGTGCCAGCAGCCCCCAAACAGGTTTTCGCGTCGAGCAGTACTTC
>-|TRBV29-1|-|TRBJ1-2
CSVEGGVNYGYTF
TGCAGCGTTGAAGGGGGGGTTAACTATGGCTACACCTTC
>-|TRBV3-1/TRBV3-2|-|TRBJ2-5
CASSQVGGTETQYF
TGTGCCAGCAGCCAAGTAGGCGGGACGGAGACCCAGTACTTC
>TRBD1|TRBV9|-|TRBJ2-2
CASSVAQGAPGELFF
TGTGCCAGCAGCGTAGCACAGGGGGCCCCCGGGGAGCTGTTTTTT
>-|TRBV6-6|-|TRBJ1-1
CASSYKVGMNTEAFF
TGTGCCAGCAGTTACAAGGTCGGGATGAACACTGAAGCTTTCTTT
>TRBD1|TRBV9|-|TRBJ2-7
CASSVTGTGSYEQYF
TGTGCCAGCAGCGTCACTGGGACAGGGTCCTACGAGCAGTACTTC
>-|TRBV4-1|once|TRBJ1-3
CASSQEGESSGNTIYF
TGCGCCAGCAGCCAAGAAGGGGAAAGCTCTGGAAACACCATATATTTT
>TRBD1|TRBV19|few|TRBJ1-1
CASSRDRGRVTEAFF
TGTGCCAGTAGTAGGGACAGGGGGCGCGTCACTGAAGCTTTCTTT
>-|TRBV7-9|-|TRBJ2-1
CASSLESGYNEQFF
TGTGCCAGCAGCCTAGAAAGCGGTTACAATGAGCAGTTCTTC
>TRBD1|TRBV27|once|TRBJ1-2
CATKAGGLDGYTF
TGTGCCACTAAGGCAGGGGGCCTCGATGGCTACACCTTC
>TRBD2|TRBV3-1/TRBV3-2|-|TRBJ2-3
CASSQELGGASGDVNTQYF
TGTGCCAGCAGCCAAGAGCTAGGAGGGGCTAGCGGAGACGTCAATACGCAGTATTTT
>-|TRBV18|-|TRBJ1-2
CASSPAQGTDYGYTF
TGTGCCAGCTCACCCGCCCAGGGAACTGACTATGGCTACACCTTC
>-|TRBV5-6|many|TRBJ2-1
CASSLAIGRGDNEQFF
TGTGCCAGCAGCCTGGCGATCGGGCGGGGTGACAATGAGCAGTTCTTC
>TRBD1|TRBV19|-|TRBJ2-1
CASTLGQQGYNEQFF
TGTGCCAGTACCTTGGGACAGCAAGGTTACAATGAGCAGTTCTTC
>-|TRBV5-6|-|TRBJ2-3
CASSSTISDTQYF
TGTGCCAGCAGTTCAACTATTTCCGATACGCAGTATTTT
>TRBD1|TRBV10-3|few|TRBJ1-1
CAISEPDRGVAFF
TGTGCCATCAGTGAACCCGACAGGGGGGTTGCTTTCTTT
>TRBD1|TRBV7-2|-|TRBJ1-3
CASSLTGGSLSGNTIYF
TGTGCCAGCAGCTTAACAGGGGGGAGCCTCTCTGGAAACACCATATATTTT
>TRBD1|TRBV15|-|TRBJ1-5
CATSRDYADRLNQPQHF
TGTGCCACCAGCAGAGACTATGCGGACAGGCTAAATCAGCCCCAGCATTTT
>TRBD2|TRBV7-7|-|TRBJ2-5
CASSPGLAGGRETQYF
TGTGCCAGCAGCCCGGGGCTAGCGGGGGGGCGGGAGACCCAGTACTTC
>-|TRBV19|-|TRBJ1-3
CASSTPSRTPIYF
TGTGCCAGTAGTACGCCCTCGCGCACGCCCATATATTTT
>TRBD1|TRBV7-9|-|TRBJ2-7
CASSPRDRGLGEQYF
TGTGCCAGCAGCCCCCGGGACAGGGGGCTGGGGGAGCAGTACTTC
>TRBD1|TRBV4-3|-|TRBJ1-6
CASSQGVSPLHF
TGCGCCAGCAGTCAGGGGGTTTCACCCCTCCACTTT
>-|TRBV3-1/TRBV3-2|-|TRBJ1-3
CASSPGFYSGNTIYF
TGTGCCAGCAGCCCCGGGTTTTACTCTGGAAACACCATATATTTT
>-|TRBV19|-|TRBJ1-1
CASSRSGPRLDTEAFF
TGTGCCAGTAGTAGAAGCGGGCCCCGGTTGGACACTGAAGCTTTCTTT
>TRBD1|TRBV15|-|TRBJ1-2
CATSRDRTGGSPRLGGYTF
TGTGCCACCAGCAGAGATAGAACAGGGGGGTCCCCCCGTTTGGGTGGCTACACCTTC
>TRBD1|TRBV9|-|TRBJ1-6
CASSAGQGWSPLHF
TGTGCCAGCAGCGCCGGACAGGGGTGGTCACCCCTCCACTTT
>TRBD1|TRBV7-9|-|TRBJ2-7
CASSGTGRFYEQYF
TGTGCCAGCAGCGGGACAGGGAGATTCTACGAGCAGTACTTC